This is a list of T cell receptor beta chains from one sample in a study of beta chain features in type 1 diabetes. TCRdb's table, derived via immunoSEQ multiplex PCR, lists solely in-frame clones and lacks some. The sample holds about 270,000 clones, more than 13% seen once. Material: naive CD4+ T cells from blood. All receptors derive from a man aged 25-45 years with type 1 diabetes. Each CDR3 is given with its conserved first and last residue. D genes are given only for firm matches. Some rows mark clone size as missing; the rest say once, few, many or name a class of expanded clone.

J gene: TRBJ2-7
clone size: few
D gene: .
V gene: TRBV27
CDR3 protein: CASSRGGPFHEQYF
CDR3 DNA: TGTGCCAGCAGCCGCGGGGGCCCTTTCCACGAGCAGTACTTC

J gene: TRBJ2-5
clone size: few
D gene: .
V gene: TRBV7-9
CDR3 protein: CASLSRAMETQYF
CDR3 DNA: TGTGCCAGCCTATCGAGGGCGATGGAGACCCAGTACTTC

J gene: TRBJ2-1
clone size: .
D gene: .
V gene: TRBV5-1
CDR3 protein: CASSYLRGLGYNEQFF
CDR3 DNA: TGCGCCAGCAGCTATCTAAGAGGTCTGGGTTACAATGAGCAGTTCTTC

J gene: TRBJ2-1
clone size: few
D gene: TRBD2
V gene: TRBV29-1
CDR3 protein: CSVVSSGSSGEQFF
CDR3 DNA: TGCAGCGTTGTCTCTAGCGGGAGCTCCGGTGAGCAGTTCTTC

J gene: TRBJ1-2
clone size: few
D gene: .
V gene: TRBV7-8
CDR3 protein: CASSPVRGSHGYTF
CDR3 DNA: TGTGCCAGCAGCCCTGTCCGGGGGAGTCATGGCTACACCTTC

J gene: TRBJ2-7
clone size: .
D gene: .
V gene: TRBV7-2
CDR3 protein: CASSLSRTRSYEQYF
CDR3 DNA: TGTGCCAGCAGCTTAAGCAGGACAAGGTCCTACGAGCAGTACTTC

J gene: TRBJ1-4
clone size: few
D gene: TRBD1
V gene: TRBV28
CDR3 protein: CASSRDSSNEKLFF
CDR3 DNA: TGTGCCAGCAGTCGGGACAGTTCTAATGAAAAACTGTTTTTT

J gene: TRBJ2-1
clone size: .
D gene: TRBD1
V gene: TRBV5-1
CDR3 protein: CASSLGRRTGSPNEQFF
CDR3 DNA: TGCGCCAGCAGCTTGGGTAGGAGGACAGGGTCCCCCAATGAGCAGTTCTTC

J gene: TRBJ2-7
clone size: .
D gene: .
V gene: TRBV30
CDR3 protein: CAWSVEQGAPHEQYF
CDR3 DNA: TGTGCCTGGAGTGTAGAGCAGGGCGCCCCCCACGAGCAGTACTTC

J gene: TRBJ2-3
clone size: few
D gene: TRBD2
V gene: TRBV19
CDR3 protein: CASSRTSGHTDTQYF
CDR3 DNA: TGTGCCAGTAGTCGGACTAGCGGGCACACAGATACGCAGTATTTT

J gene: TRBJ1-1
clone size: .
D gene: .
V gene: TRBV18
CDR3 protein: CASSQLGGTEAFF
CDR3 DNA: TGTGCCAGCTCACAGTTAGGGGGCACTGAAGCTTTCTTT

J gene: TRBJ2-5
clone size: .
D gene: .
V gene: TRBV4-2
CDR3 protein: CASSQEAGSETQYF
CDR3 DNA: TGTGCCAGCAGCCAAGAAGCAGGGTCAGAGACCCAGTACTTC

J gene: TRBJ1-5
clone size: few
D gene: .
V gene: TRBV11-2
CDR3 protein: CASSLRTGNQPQHF
CDR3 DNA: TGTGCCAGCAGCTTAAGGACAGGCAATCAGCCCCAGCATTTT

J gene: TRBJ2-1
clone size: .
D gene: .
V gene: TRBV6-5
CDR3 protein: CASSIANEQFF
CDR3 DNA: TGTGCCAGCAGTATAGCTAATGAGCAGTTCTTC

J gene: TRBJ2-2
clone size: few
D gene: .
V gene: TRBV18
CDR3 protein: CASSPAGPGELFF
CDR3 DNA: TGTGCCAGCTCACCAGCAGGGCCCGGGGAGCTGTTTTTT

J gene: TRBJ2-7
clone size: .
D gene: .
V gene: TRBV2
CDR3 protein: CASTKTRGYEQYF
CDR3 DNA: TGTGCCAGCACTAAGACTAGAGGCTACGAGCAGTACTTC

J gene: TRBJ2-3
clone size: .
D gene: .
V gene: TRBV15
CDR3 protein: CATSRAQGLENTQYF
CDR3 DNA: TGTGCCACCAGCCGAGCTCAGGGTTTAGAAAATACGCAGTATTTT

J gene: TRBJ1-1
clone size: .
D gene: TRBD1
V gene: TRBV29-1
CDR3 protein: CSVGDRGLTEAFF
CDR3 DNA: TGCAGCGTTGGAGACAGGGGGCTCACTGAAGCTTTCTTT

J gene: TRBJ2-5
clone size: few
D gene: TRBD1
V gene: TRBV28
CDR3 protein: CASSPGTGRWTQYF
CDR3 DNA: TGTGCCAGCAGCCCAGGGACAGGGCGATGGACCCAGTACTTC

J gene: TRBJ2-4
clone size: few
D gene: .
V gene: TRBV18
CDR3 protein: CASSPLGGSPTAKNIQYF
CDR3 DNA: TGTGCCAGCTCCCCACTTGGGGGCAGTCCTACAGCCAAAAACATTCAGTACTTC

J gene: TRBJ1-1
clone size: .
D gene: .
V gene: TRBV2
CDR3 protein: CASSVGGRGPEAFF
CDR3 DNA: TGTGCCAGCAGTGTGGGGGGGCGCGGTCCTGAAGCTTTCTTT

J gene: TRBJ1-2
clone size: .
D gene: TRBD1
V gene: TRBV19
CDR3 protein: CASSIWQGVGYGYTF
CDR3 DNA: TGTGCCAGTAGTATATGGCAGGGGGTCGGCTATGGCTACACCTTC

J gene: TRBJ1-5
clone size: few
D gene: .
V gene: TRBV28
CDR3 protein: CASNKNRQPQHF
CDR3 DNA: TGTGCCAGCAACAAAAACAGGCAGCCCCAGCATTTT

J gene: TRBJ2-2
clone size: .
D gene: TRBD2
V gene: TRBV19
CDR3 protein: CASSIVRGSLYTGELFF
CDR3 DNA: TGTGCCAGTAGTATAGTGCGGGGGAGTCTGTACACCGGGGAGCTGTTTTTT

J gene: TRBJ2-7
clone size: .
D gene: .
V gene: TRBV11-2
CDR3 protein: CASSLRVWGNEQYF
CDR3 DNA: TGTGCCAGCAGCTTAAGGGTTTGGGGCAACGAGCAGTACTTC

J gene: TRBJ2-7
clone size: few
D gene: .
V gene: TRBV6-5
CDR3 protein: CASGTSYEQYF
CDR3 DNA: TGTGCCAGCGGCACCTCCTACGAGCAGTACTTC

J gene: TRBJ2-7
clone size: .
D gene: .
V gene: TRBV7-9
CDR3 protein: CAASDGDLIRYEQYF
CDR3 DNA: TGTGCCGCCTCTGATGGGGACTTAATTCGGTACGAGCAGTACTTC

J gene: TRBJ2-7
clone size: few
D gene: .
V gene: TRBV7-3
CDR3 protein: CASSLRAGLNYEQYF
CDR3 DNA: TGTGCCAGCAGCTTACGAGCGGGTCTTAACTACGAGCAGTACTTC

J gene: TRBJ2-2
clone size: .
D gene: .
V gene: TRBV7-9
CDR3 protein: CASSFREIGGRELFF
CDR3 DNA: TGTGCCAGCAGCTTCCGGGAAATAGGAGGGCGCGAGCTGTTTTTT

J gene: TRBJ1-1
clone size: few
D gene: .
V gene: TRBV18
CDR3 protein: CASSRTPGGLAEAFF
CDR3 DNA: TGTGCCAGCTCACGTACTCCGGGAGGGTTGGCTGAAGCTTTCTTT

J gene: TRBJ2-1
clone size: few
D gene: .
V gene: TRBV14
CDR3 protein: CASSPAGSSYNEQFF
CDR3 DNA: TGTGCCAGCAGCCCCGCCGGGAGCTCCTACAATGAGCAGTTCTTC

J gene: TRBJ2-2
clone size: few
D gene: TRBD1
V gene: TRBV4-3
CDR3 protein: CASSQGIRTGAVGELFF
CDR3 DNA: TGCGCCAGCAGCCAGGGAATTCGGACAGGGGCAGTTGGGGAGCTGTTTTTT

J gene: TRBJ1-1
clone size: .
D gene: .
V gene: TRBV9
CDR3 protein: CASSVEPQENTEAFF
CDR3 DNA: TGTGCCAGCAGCGTAGAACCCCAGGAGAACACTGAAGCTTTCTTT

J gene: TRBJ2-1
clone size: few
D gene: .
V gene: TRBV19
CDR3 protein: CASSIEDRTAYNEQFF
CDR3 DNA: TGTGCCAGTAGTATAGAAGACAGAACAGCCTACAATGAGCAGTTCTTC

J gene: TRBJ2-1
clone size: few
D gene: TRBD2
V gene: TRBV30
CDR3 protein: CAWGRSGSDGEQFF
CDR3 DNA: TGTGCCTGGGGTCGGAGCGGGAGTGATGGTGAGCAGTTCTTC

J gene: TRBJ2-7
clone size: few
D gene: .
V gene: TRBV14
CDR3 protein: CASSQGGGNYEQYF
CDR3 DNA: TGTGCCAGCAGCCAAGGCGGCGGAAACTACGAGCAGTACTTC

J gene: TRBJ2-1
clone size: .
D gene: .
V gene: TRBV6-1
CDR3 protein: CASILAETNNEQFF
CDR3 DNA: .

J gene: TRBJ2-1
clone size: few
D gene: TRBD2
V gene: TRBV6-5
CDR3 protein: CASSYSRLAGHHEQFF
CDR3 DNA: TGTGCCAGCAGTTACTCGAGGCTAGCGGGACACCATGAGCAGTTCTTC

J gene: TRBJ2-5
clone size: few
D gene: TRBD2
V gene: TRBV7-9
CDR3 protein: CASSPGLAGAGETQYF
CDR3 DNA: TGTGCCAGCAGCCCGGGACTAGCGGGAGCGGGGGAGACCCAGTACTTC

J gene: TRBJ2-7
clone size: few
D gene: TRBD1
V gene: TRBV4-2
CDR3 protein: CASSQDGNRGYEQYF
CDR3 DNA: TGTGCCAGCAGCCAAGATGGGAACAGGGGCTACGAGCAGTACTTC

J gene: TRBJ2-7
clone size: .
D gene: .
V gene: TRBV7-2
CDR3 protein: CASSLEVRWGPTSYEQYF
CDR3 DNA: TGTGCCAGCAGCTTAGAGGTCCGGTGGGGCCCGACCTCCTACGAGCAGTACTTC